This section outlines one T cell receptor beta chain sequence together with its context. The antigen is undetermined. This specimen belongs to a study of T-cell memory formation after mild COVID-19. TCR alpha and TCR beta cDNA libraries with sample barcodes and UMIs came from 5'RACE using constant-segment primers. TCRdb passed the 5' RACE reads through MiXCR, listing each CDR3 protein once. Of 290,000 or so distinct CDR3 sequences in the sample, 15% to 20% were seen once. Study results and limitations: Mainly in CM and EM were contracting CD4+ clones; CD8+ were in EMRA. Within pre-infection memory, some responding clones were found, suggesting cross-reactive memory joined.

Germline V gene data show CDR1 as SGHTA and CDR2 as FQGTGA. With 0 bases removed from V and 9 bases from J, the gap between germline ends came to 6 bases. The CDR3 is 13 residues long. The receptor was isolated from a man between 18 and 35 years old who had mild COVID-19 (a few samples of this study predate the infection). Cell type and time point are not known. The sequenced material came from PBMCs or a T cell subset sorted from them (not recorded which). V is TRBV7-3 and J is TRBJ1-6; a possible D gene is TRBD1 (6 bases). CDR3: CASSLTQGSPLHF. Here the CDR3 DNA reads TGTGCCAGCAGCTTAACACAGGGTTCACCCCTCCACTTT.